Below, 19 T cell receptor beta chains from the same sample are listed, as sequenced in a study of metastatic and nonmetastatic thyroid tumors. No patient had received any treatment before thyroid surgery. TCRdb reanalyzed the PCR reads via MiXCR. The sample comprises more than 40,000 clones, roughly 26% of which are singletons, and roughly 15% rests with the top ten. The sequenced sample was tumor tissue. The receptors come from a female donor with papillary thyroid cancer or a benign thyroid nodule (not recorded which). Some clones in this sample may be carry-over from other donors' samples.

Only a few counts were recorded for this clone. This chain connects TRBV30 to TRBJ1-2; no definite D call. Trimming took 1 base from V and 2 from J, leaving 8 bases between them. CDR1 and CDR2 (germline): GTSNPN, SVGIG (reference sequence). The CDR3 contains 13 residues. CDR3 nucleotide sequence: TGTGCCTGGAGTGACAGTGGGAACTATGGCTACACCTTC. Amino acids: CAWSDSGNYGYTF.

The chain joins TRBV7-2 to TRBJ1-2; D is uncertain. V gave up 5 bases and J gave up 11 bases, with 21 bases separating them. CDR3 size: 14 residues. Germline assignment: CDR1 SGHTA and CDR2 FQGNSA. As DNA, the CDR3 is TGTGCCAGCAGCGCCCGGGAGGGTAACTGTGGTTACACCTTC. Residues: CASSAREGNCGYTF.

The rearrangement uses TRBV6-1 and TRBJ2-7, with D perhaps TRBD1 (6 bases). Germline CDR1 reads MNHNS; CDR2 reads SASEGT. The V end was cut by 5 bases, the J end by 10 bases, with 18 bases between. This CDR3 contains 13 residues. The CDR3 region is CASSSTGPYYQYF. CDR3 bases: TGTGCCAGCAGTTCGACAGGACCGTACTATCAGTACTTC.

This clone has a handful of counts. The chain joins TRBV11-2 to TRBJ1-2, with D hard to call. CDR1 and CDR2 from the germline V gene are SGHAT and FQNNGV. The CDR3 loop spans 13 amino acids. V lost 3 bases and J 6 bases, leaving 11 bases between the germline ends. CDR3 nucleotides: TGTGCCAGCAGCTTTGTCACAGATGATGGCTACACCTTC. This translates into CASSFVTDDGYTF.

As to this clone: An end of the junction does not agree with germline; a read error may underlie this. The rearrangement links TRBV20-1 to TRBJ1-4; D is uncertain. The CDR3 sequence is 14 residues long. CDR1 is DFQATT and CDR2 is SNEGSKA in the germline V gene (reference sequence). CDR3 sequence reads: CSASLTPTNEKLFF. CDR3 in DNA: TGCAGCGCTAGTCTTACCCCAACTAATGAAAAACTGTTTTTT.

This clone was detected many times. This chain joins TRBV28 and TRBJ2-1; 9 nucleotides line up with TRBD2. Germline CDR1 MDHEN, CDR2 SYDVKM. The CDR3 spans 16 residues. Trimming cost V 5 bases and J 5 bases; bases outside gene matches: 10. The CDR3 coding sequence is TGTGCCAGCAGTCCATATAGCGGGAGCGCCCACAATGAGCAGTTCTTC. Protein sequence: CASSPYSGSAHNEQFF.

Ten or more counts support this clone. CDR3 amino acids: CASSESSLAKETQYF. Written as DNA, the CDR3 is TGCGCCAGCAGTGAGTCGTCACTAGCGAAAGAGACCCAGTACTTC. The chain has TRBV10-1 and TRBJ2-5; 7 positions match TRBD2. The ends lost 0 bases at V and 3 bases at J; junction bases unmatched: 4. The length of the CDR3 is 15 residues. The V gene's germline CDR1 is WNHNN and CDR2 SYGVQD (reference sequence).

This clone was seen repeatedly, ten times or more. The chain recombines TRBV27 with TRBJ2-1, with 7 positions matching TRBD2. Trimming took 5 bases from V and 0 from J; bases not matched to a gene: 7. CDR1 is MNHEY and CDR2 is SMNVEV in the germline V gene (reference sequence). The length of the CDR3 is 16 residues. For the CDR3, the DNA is TGTGCCAGCAGTGCCTCTAGCGGAAGCTCCTACAATGAGCAGTTCTTC. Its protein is CASSASSGSSYNEQFF.

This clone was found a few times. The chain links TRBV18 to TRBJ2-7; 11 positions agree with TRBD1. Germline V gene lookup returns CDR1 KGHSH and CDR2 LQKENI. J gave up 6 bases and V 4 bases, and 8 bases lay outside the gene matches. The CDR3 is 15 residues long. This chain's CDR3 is CASSLGTGGQGEQYF. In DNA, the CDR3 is TGTGCCAGCTCACTCGGGACAGGGGGACAGGGCGAGCAGTACTTC.

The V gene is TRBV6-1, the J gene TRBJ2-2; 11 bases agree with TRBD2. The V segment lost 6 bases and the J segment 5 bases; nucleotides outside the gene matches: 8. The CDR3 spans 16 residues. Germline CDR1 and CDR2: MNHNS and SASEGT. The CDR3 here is CASSIVAGGPTGELFF. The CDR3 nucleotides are TGTGCCAGCAGCATAGTAGCGGGAGGGCCTACCGGGGAGCTGTTTTTT.

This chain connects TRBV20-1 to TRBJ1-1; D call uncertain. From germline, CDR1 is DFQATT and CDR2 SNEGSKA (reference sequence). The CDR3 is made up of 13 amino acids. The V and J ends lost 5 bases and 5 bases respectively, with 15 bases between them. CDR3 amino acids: CSAPPVRETEAFF. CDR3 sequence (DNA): TGCAGTGCTCCCCCAGTGCGCGAGACTGAAGCTTTCTTT.

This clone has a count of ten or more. CDR3 bases: TGTGCCAGTAGTATTTACGGGGGAAACTATGGCTACACCTTC. Encoded protein: CASSIYGGNYGYTF. The gene calls are TRBV19 and TRBJ1-2, with D perhaps matching TRBD1 (5 bases). Trimming stripped 3 bases from V and 2 bases from J, with 10 bases between. This CDR3 spans 14 amino acids. Germline CDR1 reads LNHDA; CDR2 reads SQIVND (reference sequence).

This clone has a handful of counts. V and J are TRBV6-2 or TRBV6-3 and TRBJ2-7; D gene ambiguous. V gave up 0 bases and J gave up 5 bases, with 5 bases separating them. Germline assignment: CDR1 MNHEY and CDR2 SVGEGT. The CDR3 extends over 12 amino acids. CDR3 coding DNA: TGTGCCAGCAGTTACTCCGTGAACGAGCAGTACTTC. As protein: CASSYSVNEQYF.

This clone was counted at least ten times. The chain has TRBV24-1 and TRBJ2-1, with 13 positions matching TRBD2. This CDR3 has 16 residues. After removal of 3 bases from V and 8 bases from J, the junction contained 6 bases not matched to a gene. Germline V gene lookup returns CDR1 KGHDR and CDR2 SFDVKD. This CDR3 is CATSDRTSGSRDEQFF. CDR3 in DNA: TGTGCCACCAGTGATCGGACTAGCGGGAGTAGGGATGAGCAGTTCTTC.

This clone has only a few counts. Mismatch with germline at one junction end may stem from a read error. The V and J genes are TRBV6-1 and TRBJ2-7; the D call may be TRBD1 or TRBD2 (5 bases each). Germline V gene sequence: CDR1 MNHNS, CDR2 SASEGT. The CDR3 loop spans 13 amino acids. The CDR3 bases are TGTGCCAGCAGCGAAGGGGACCCCCTGGAGCAGTACTTC. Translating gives CASSEGDPLEQYF.

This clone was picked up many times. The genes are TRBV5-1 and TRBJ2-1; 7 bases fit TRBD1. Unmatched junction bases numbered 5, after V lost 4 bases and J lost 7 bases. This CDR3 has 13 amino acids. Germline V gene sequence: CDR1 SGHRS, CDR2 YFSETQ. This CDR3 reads CASSPYRGNEQFF. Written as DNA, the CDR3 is TGCGCCAGCAGCCCTTACAGGGGTAATGAGCAGTTCTTC.

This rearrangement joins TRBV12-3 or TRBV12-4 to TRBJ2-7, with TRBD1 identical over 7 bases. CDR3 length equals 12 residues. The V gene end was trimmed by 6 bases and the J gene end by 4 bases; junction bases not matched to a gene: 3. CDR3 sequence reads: CASSYRGYEQYF. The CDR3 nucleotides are TGTGCCAGCAGCTACAGGGGATACGAGCAGTACTTC.

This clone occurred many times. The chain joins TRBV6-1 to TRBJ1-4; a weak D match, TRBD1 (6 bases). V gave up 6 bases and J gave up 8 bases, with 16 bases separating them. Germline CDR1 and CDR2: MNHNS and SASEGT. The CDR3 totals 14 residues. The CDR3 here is CASRQGGGDEKLFF. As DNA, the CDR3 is TGTGCCAGCAGACAAGGGGGGGGGGACGAAAAACTGTTTTTT.

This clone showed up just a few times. CDR3 in DNA: TGTGCCAGCTCCTTGGACTACACCGGGGAGCTGTTTTTT. Translating gives CASSLDYTGELFF. The rearrangement links TRBV3-1 to TRBJ2-2, with TRBD2 as a possible D gene (5 bases). This CDR3 is built from 13 residues. Germline CDR1 is LGHDT and CDR2 is YNNKEL (reference sequence). V gave up 8 bases and J gave up 3 bases, with 10 bases separating them.